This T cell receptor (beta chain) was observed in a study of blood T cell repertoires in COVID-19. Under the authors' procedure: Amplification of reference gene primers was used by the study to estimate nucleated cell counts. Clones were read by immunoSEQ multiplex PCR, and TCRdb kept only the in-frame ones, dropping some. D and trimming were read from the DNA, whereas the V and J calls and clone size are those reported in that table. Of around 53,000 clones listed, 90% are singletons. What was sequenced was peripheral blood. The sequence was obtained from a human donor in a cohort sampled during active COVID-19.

The CDR3 nucleotides are TGTGCCAGCAGCACCGCTTGGACAGGGGAAGACGGCTACACCTTC. The encoded protein is CASSTAWTGEDGYTF. The chain carries TRBV5-4 and TRBJ1-2; 9 positions agree with TRBD1. Germline CDR1 is SGHNT and CDR2 is YYREEE (reference sequence). The V segment lost 4 bases and the J segment 8 bases; nucleotides outside the gene matches: 12. CDR3 length equals 15 residues.